Below, 25 T cell receptor beta chains from the same sample are listed, as sequenced in a study of blood T cell repertoires in COVID-19. The protocol was immunoSEQ multiplex PCR, while the TCRdb copy is restricted to in-frame clones and leaves out a portion. The data hold 200,000 to 250,000 clones, with approximately 81% observed a single time. Sequenced material: peripheral blood. These receptors all come from a woman of 80 years or more with acute or convalescent COVID-19.

This clone was observed once. Written as DNA, the CDR3 is TGTGCCAGCAGCCACCCCAGGGATTATAATTCACCCCTCCACTTT. This gives the protein CASSHPRDYNSPLHF. The chain is built from TRBV6-5 and TRBJ1-6, with D maybe TRBD1 (5 bases). Germline V gene sequence: CDR1 MNHEY, CDR2 SVGAGI. The CDR3 consists of 15 residues. V was shortened by 6 bases and J by 4 bases, with 13 bases between the two germline ends.

This chain connects TRBV7-6 to TRBJ1-3; the match to TRBD1 covers 7 bases. The CDR3 extends over 14 amino acids. CDR1 is SGHVS, CDR2 FNYEAQ, per germline. After removal of 5 bases from V and 4 bases from J, the junction contained 5 bases not matched to a gene. Written as DNA, the CDR3 is TGTGCCAGCAGCCAGGGGGGCTTCGGAAACACCATATATTTT. Residues: CASSQGGFGNTIYF.

The genes are TRBV6-1 and TRBJ2-7; D not resolved. The V end was cut by 2 bases, the J end by 0 bases, with 11 bases between. The CDR3 is 15 residues long. Per germline, CDR1 MNHNS and CDR2 SASEGT. CDR3 bases: TGTGCCAGCAGTGAACTGCGTGAAAGCTCCTACGAGCAGTACTTC. Its translation is CASSELRESSYEQYF.

This rearrangement joins TRBV18 to TRBJ1-1; possible D gene TRBD1, 6 bases. V gave up 6 bases and J gave up 1 base, with 12 bases separating them. Germline assignment: CDR1 KGHSH and CDR2 LQKENI. CDR3 length equals 14 residues. The CDR3 sequence: CASSNRDRNTEAFF. CDR3 sequence (DNA): TGTGCCAGCTCTAACAGGGATAGGAACACTGAAGCTTTCTTT.

The rearrangement links TRBV9 to TRBJ1-2, with 7 bases fitting TRBD1. Germline V CDR1 and CDR2: SGDLS, YYNGEE. The CDR3 runs 14 residues. V gave up 3 bases and J gave up 6 bases; unmatched junction bases: 8. DNA of the CDR3: TGTGCCAGCAGCGCCCTAGGACAGGTCCATGGCTACACCTTC. This codes for CASSALGQVHGYTF.

This clone appeared once. The chain has TRBV19 and TRBJ2-7; TRBD1 matches 7 bases. Germline CDR1 reads LNHDA; CDR2 reads SQIVND (reference sequence). V dropped 4 bases and J dropped 4; count of bases not matched to a gene: 7. The CDR3 is 14 residues long. For the CDR3, the DNA is TGTGCCAGTAGTACCCGACAGGGCCCTTACGAGCAGTACTTC. Translation: CASSTRQGPYEQYF. The entire variable domain, with the rest obtained from reference TRBV19 and TRBJ2-7, is as follows: DGGITQSPKYLFRKEGQNVTLSCEQNLNHDAMYWYRQDPGQGLRLIYYSQIVNDFQKGDIAEGYSVSREKKESFPLTVTSAQKNPTAFYLCASSTRQGPYEQYFGPGTRLTVT.

The V call is TRBV28, the J call TRBJ2-1; 9 positions match TRBD2. The CDR3 consists of 15 residues. CDR1 and CDR2 from the germline V gene are MDHEN and SYDVKM. V lost 10 bases and J lost 8; bases outside the gene matches: 15. CDR3 sequence reads: CATQSGLASSYEQFF. The DNA for the CDR3 is TGTGCCACCCAATCAGGACTAGCGAGTTCGTATGAGCAGTTCTTC.

This chain links TRBV7-2 with TRBJ2-7; 7 bases map to TRBD1. This CDR3 spans 15 amino acids. CDR1 and CDR2 from the germline V gene are SGHTA and FQGNSA. Germline trimming cut 1 base from V and 1 base from J; bases unmatched to any gene: 4. CDR3 coding DNA: TGTGCCAGCAGCTTAGGTGGGACAGCTTCCTACGAGCAGTACTTC. Translating gives CASSLGGTASYEQYF.

V gene TRBV11-2 combines with J gene TRBJ1-1; D is uncertain. This CDR3 has 12 residues. V was cut by 1 base and J by 5 bases, with 5 bases left in between. Germline CDR1 SGHAT, CDR2 FQNNGV. CDR3 protein: CASSLGQTEAFF. Here the CDR3 DNA reads TGTGCCAGCAGCTTAGGACAAACTGAAGCTTTCTTT.

The chain links TRBV5-1 to TRBJ2-2; TRBD1 matches 8 bases. The CDR3 totals 14 residues. V lost 2 bases to trimming and J lost 4 bases; unmatched junction nucleotides: 1. Germline V gene data show CDR1 as SGHRS and CDR2 as YFSETQ. In DNA form, the CDR3 reads TGCGCCAGCAGCTTCACAGGGGGCACCGGGGAGCTGTTTTTT. Translating it yields CASSFTGGTGELFF.

The J gene is TRBJ1-1, the V gene TRBV28; tentative D call: TRBD1 (5 bases). The CDR3 contains 14 residues. Germline CDR1 is MDHEN and CDR2 is SYDVKM. V was pared by 6 bases and J by 5 bases, with 16 bases between. The CDR3 DNA follows: TGTGCCAGCAGCTTTCGGACGGGGGGAACTGAAGCTTTCTTT. Translation gives CASSFRTGGTEAFF.

The rearrangement uses TRBV3-1 (or the pseudogene TRBV3-2) and TRBJ1-2, with D tentatively TRBD1 (6 bases). The germline V gene encodes CDR1 LGHDT and CDR2 YNNKEL (reference sequence). The CDR3 is 15 residues long. Trimming took 0 bases from V and 5 from J, leaving 13 bases between them. The CDR3 loop is CASSQDRGALYGYTF. The CDR3, as DNA: TGTGCCAGCAGCCAAGATCGGGGGGCGCTTTATGGCTACACCTTC.

The chain uses TRBV28 and TRBJ1-3; the D is unclear. The V end lost 7 bases, the J end lost 2 bases, and 12 bases lay between the germline ends. The CDR3 is 14 amino acids. The V gene's germline CDR1 is MDHEN and CDR2 SYDVKM. DNA of the CDR3: TGTGCCAGCACTGGGAGGAACCCTGGAAACACCATATATTTT. Its protein is CASTGRNPGNTIYF. Variable domain in full (rest from reference TRBV28 and TRBJ1-3): DVKVTQSSRYLVKRTGEKVFLECVQDMDHENMFWYRQDPGLGLRLIYFSYDVKMKEKGDIPEGYSVSREKKERFSLILESASTNQTSMYLCASTGRNPGNTIYFGEGSWLTVV.

CDR3 DNA sequence: TGTGCCAGCAAAATCCTAGGGGCGAATAATTCACCCCTCCACTTT. Amino acids: CASKILGANNSPLHF. This chain links TRBV2 with TRBJ1-6; possible D gene TRBD1, 5 bases. CDR1 and CDR2 from the germline V gene are SNHLY and FYNNEI. Between the trimmed V and J ends, which lost 7 bases and 5 bases, there was a span of 15 bases. This CDR3 has 15 residues.

This rearrangement joins TRBV10-3 to TRBJ2-7; TRBD2 agrees at 11 bases. The germline gives CDR1 ENHRY, CDR2 SYGVKD. Trimming cost V 3 bases and J 7 bases; bases outside gene matches: 11. The CDR3 covers 16 residues. The CDR3 region is CAISDFGLAGFGEQYF. CDR3 sequence (DNA): TGTGCCATCAGTGACTTCGGACTAGCGGGTTTTGGGGAGCAGTACTTC.

The CDR3 nucleotides are TGTGCCAGCAGCAGGTTACAGGATAGAGCTTTCTTT. Protein product: CASSRLQDRAFF. The chain employs TRBV11-1 and TRBJ1-1, with D possibly TRBD1 on 5 matching bases. V was cut by 5 bases and J by 10 bases, with 14 bases left in between. This CDR3 contains 12 residues. Germline CDR1 reads SGHAT; CDR2 reads FQDESV (reference sequence).

CDR3 sequence: CASSKGGGPGDYEQYF. The CDR3 nucleotides read TGTGCCAGCAGCAAAGGTGGAGGACCGGGGGACTACGAGCAGTACTTC. This chain links TRBV21-1 with TRBJ2-7; TRBD2 is taken as the D call from the table, unchecked against the DNA. TRBV21-1 is a known pseudogene. This CDR3 is 16 amino acids long.

Written as DNA, the CDR3 is TGTGCCAGCAGTGAAAGGGGGACAGGGATTGAAAAACTGTTTTTT. The encoded protein is CASSERGTGIEKLFF. The chain has TRBV2 and TRBJ1-4, with 9 bases fitting TRBD1. Germline CDR1 SNHLY, CDR2 FYNNEI. This CDR3 comprises 15 residues. V shed 2 bases, J shed 7 bases, and the junction held 5 bases outside the gene matches.

The CDR3 is CASSLEGRRGYGYTF. In nucleotides, the CDR3 is TGTGCCAGCAGCTTGGAAGGCAGGCGTGGGTATGGCTACACCTTC. The chain uses TRBV5-4 and TRBJ1-2, with D unresolved. In germline, CDR1 is SGHNT, CDR2 YYREEE (reference sequence). Trimming left V 0 bases short and J 5 bases short, with 14 bases between. The CDR3 sequence is 15 residues long. Variable domain in full (rest from reference TRBV5-4 and TRBJ1-2): ETGVTQSPTHLIKTRGQQVTLRCSSQSGHNTVSWYQQALGQGPQFIFQYYREEENGRGNFPPRFSGLQFPNYSSELNVNALELDDSALYLCASSLEGRRGYGYTFGSGTRLTVV.

The genes are TRBV6-5 and TRBJ1-2; 9 bases fit TRBD1. Germline-derived CDR1 and CDR2 are MNHEY and SVGAGI. The junction had 1 base not matched to a gene; V was cut back by 11 bases and J by 3 bases. The CDR3 runs 11 residues. The CDR3, as DNA: TGTGCCGGACAGGGGTACTATGGCTACACCTTC. Encoded protein: CAGQGYYGYTF.

V gene TRBV6-1 combines with J gene TRBJ1-2; 9 bases align to TRBD1. The CDR3 totals 14 residues. J was trimmed by 7 bases and V by 6 bases; bases with no gene match: 9. Germline values: CDR1 MNHNS, CDR2 SASEGT. CDR3: CASSPTGGEVGYTF. The CDR3 coding sequence is TGTGCCAGCAGCCCGACAGGGGGTGAGGTTGGCTACACCTTC.

To note about this clone: Other DNA sequences within the sample encode an identical CDR3. V is TRBV10-3 and J is TRBJ1-1; D gene unclear. The V end was cut by 3 bases, the J end by 1 base, with 3 bases between. The CDR3 loop spans 12 amino acids. Germline V CDR1 and CDR2: ENHRY, SYGVKD. The CDR3 loop is CAISDRNTEAFF. In nucleotides, the CDR3 is TGTGCCATCAGTGACAGGAACACTGAAGCTTTCTTT.

As for this clone: Other DNA variants within this sample encode the same CDR3. The chain joins TRBV6-4 to TRBJ1-2; 10 nucleotides align to TRBD1. The ends lost 3 bases at V and 7 bases at J; junction bases unmatched: 5. Germline V gives CDR1 MRHNA, CDR2 SNTAGT. This CDR3 spans 14 amino acids. The CDR3 protein is CASSERDRGGGYTF. CDR3 coding DNA: TGTGCCAGCAGTGAGCGGGACAGGGGCGGTGGCTACACCTTC.

CDR3 in amino acids: CASSRRGTVNQPQHF. The CDR3 DNA sequence: TGTGCCAGCAGCCGTCGGGGGACGGTTAATCAGCCCCAGCATTTT. The J gene is TRBJ1-5, the V gene TRBV5-5, with D perhaps TRBD1 (5 bases). V gave up 4 bases and J gave up 4 bases, with 15 bases separating them. Germline values: CDR1 SGHKS, CDR2 YYEKEE (reference sequence). The CDR3 contains 15 residues.

This chain uses TRBV13 with TRBJ2-1, with D perhaps matching TRBD2 (6 bases). This CDR3 has 14 residues. Germline V gene sequence: CDR1 PRHDT, CDR2 FYEKMQ (reference sequence). V was pared by 0 bases and J by 8 bases, with 11 bases between. The CDR3 DNA is TGTGCCAGCAGCTTAGGATTTCGCGGGGATGAGCAGTTCTTC. Its protein is CASSLGFRGDEQFF.